The 14 T cell receptor beta chains reported below all come from one sample, sequenced in a study of T cell responses to AZD1222 COVID-19 vaccine. This table comes from immunoSEQ multiplex PCR, and its TCRdb copy is limited to in-frame clones, with some not included. The sample includes approximately 100,000 clones, 90% to 95% seen only once; the top ten take roughly 5.4%. The sample here was peripheral blood, taken on day 0 of AZD1222 vaccination. Receptors originate from an adult in good health.

The chain is built from TRBV6-5 and TRBJ2-3, with D maybe TRBD2 (6 bases). V lost 8 bases and J lost 4, with 13 bases in between. This CDR3 comprises 13 residues. Germline V gene sequence: CDR1 MNHEY, CDR2 SVGAGI. In DNA form, the CDR3 reads TGTGCCAGCGGCACTAGCCGACCAGATACGCAGTATTTT. Its protein product is CASGTSRPDTQYF.

The chain is built from TRBV19 and TRBJ1-2; no firm D call. This CDR3 is 14 amino acids long. The V gene lost 5 bases and the J gene lost 0 bases, with 10 bases spanning the gap. Per germline, CDR1 LNHDA and CDR2 SQIVND (reference sequence). Here the CDR3 DNA reads TGTGCCAGTAGTCGGGCGGTAGCTAACTATGGCTACACCTTC. It yields the protein CASSRAVANYGYTF.

The chain couples TRBV20-1 to TRBJ1-6; no firm D call. The V gene's germline CDR1 is DFQATT and CDR2 SNEGSKA (reference sequence). CDR3 size: 11 residues. V was trimmed by 4 bases and J by 9 bases, leaving 7 bases between them. In DNA form, the CDR3 reads TGCAGTGCTACGGACTTTTCACCCCTCCACTTT. It encodes CSATDFSPLHF.

The chain carries TRBV2 and TRBJ2-2, with D possibly TRBD1 on 6 matching bases. Trimming left V 4 bases short and J 6 bases short, with 18 bases between. The germline CDR1 and CDR2 sequences are SNHLY and FYNNEI. The CDR3 has 16 amino acids. CDR3 bases: TGTGCCAGCAGTGTACAGGGTGGGCGACTCTCCGGGGAGCTGTTTTTT. Amino acid sequence: CASSVQGGRLSGELFF.

This rearrangement joins TRBV5-4 to TRBJ2-7, with D maybe TRBD1 (6 bases). Per the germline V gene, CDR1 is SGHNT and CDR2 is YYREEE (reference sequence). The V gene lost 1 base and the J gene lost 2 bases, with 10 bases spanning the gap. CDR3 length: 14 residues. The CDR3 DNA reads as TGTGCCAGCAGCTTGCAGGGGCCGACCTACGAGCAGTACTTC. Translation: CASSLQGPTYEQYF. Full variable domain (rest looked up from reference TRBV5-4 and TRBJ2-7): ETGVTQSPTHLIKTRGQQVTLRCSSQSGHNTVSWYQQALGQGPQFIFQYYREEENGRGNFPPRFSGLQFPNYSSELNVNALELDDSALYLCASSLQGPTYEQYFGPGTRLTVT.

V usage is TRBV5-1 and J usage is TRBJ2-5; D is undetermined. Per the germline V gene, CDR1 is SGHRS and CDR2 is YFSETQ. Trimming pared 2 bases from V and 1 base from J, leaving 9 bases between. The CDR3 is 14 residues long. CDR3 loop: CASSLNSAQETQYF. The DNA of the CDR3 is TGCGCCAGCAGCTTAAACAGCGCCCAAGAGACCCAGTACTTC.

The J gene is TRBJ2-1, the V gene TRBV7-9; 8 bases match TRBD1. The CDR3 has 15 amino acids. Germline loops: CDR1 SEHNR, CDR2 FQNEAQ (reference sequence). V trimming: 4 bases; J trimming: 7 bases; junction bases outside the gene matches: 9. The CDR3 is CASSSPRQGRNEQFF. CDR3 bases: TGTGCCAGCAGCTCACCGAGACAGGGGCGGAATGAGCAGTTCTTC.

The chain couples TRBV6-5 to TRBJ1-6; the match to TRBD1 covers 7 bases. Trimming removed 4 bases from V and 9 bases from J; junction bases left unmatched: 9. The CDR3 contains 15 residues. Germline-derived CDR1 and CDR2 are MNHEY and SVGAGI. The CDR3 sequence is CASSSPGTAASPLHF. The CDR3 region has the DNA TGTGCCAGCAGTTCACCCGGGACAGCGGCTTCACCCCTCCACTTT.

This clone has more than one count but fewer than ten. The genes are TRBV4-1 and TRBJ2-1; D is possibly TRBD2 (5 bases). Germline CDR1 MGHRA, CDR2 YSYEKL. Trimming pared 5 bases from V and 0 bases from J, leaving 11 bases between. The CDR3 is 15 amino acids. The CDR3 here is CASSMRAGSYNEQFF. The CDR3 nucleotides read TGCGCCAGCAGCATGCGGGCCGGCTCCTACAATGAGCAGTTCTTC.

This clone is a singleton in its sample. In DNA, the CDR3 is TGTGCCACGGCGGACAGATACAATGAGCAGTTCTTC. Translating gives CATADRYNEQFF. The chain uses TRBV7-9 and TRBJ2-1; the D gene is possibly TRBD1 (6 bases). CDR3 size: 12 residues. Trimming left V 10 bases short and J 4 bases short, with 11 bases between. Germline V gives CDR1 SEHNR, CDR2 FQNEAQ (reference sequence).

J is TRBJ2-3 and V is TRBV19; D not resolved. The CDR3 loop spans 16 amino acids. Trimming took off 1 base at V and 0 bases at J, with 11 bases between the two ends. The germline gives CDR1 LNHDA, CDR2 SQIVND (reference sequence). This chain's CDR3 is CASSIGYQTSTDTQYF. The CDR3 nucleotides are TGTGCCAGTAGTATAGGCTATCAAACTAGCACAGATACGCAGTATTTT.

This clone was recorded a few times. The chain recombines TRBV14 with TRBJ2-1, with D unclear. This CDR3 spans 15 amino acids. Per germline, CDR1 SGHDN and CDR2 FVKESK. Trimming took 1 base from V and 0 from J, leaving 7 bases between them. CDR3 bases: TGTGCCAGCAGCCAAGTCATGAGCTCCTACAATGAGCAGTTCTTC. Its translation: CASSQVMSSYNEQFF.

The chain employs TRBV2 and TRBJ2-5; no firm D call. Trimming took 6 bases from V and 2 from J, leaving 10 bases between them. Germline V CDR1 and CDR2: SNHLY, FYNNEI. The CDR3 consists of 13 residues. The CDR3: CASSLTWQETQYF. For the CDR3, the DNA is TGTGCCAGCAGCCTGACATGGCAAGAGACCCAGTACTTC.

This clone is categorized as medium-sized. This chain joins TRBV6-1 and TRBJ2-2; D is unresolved. Per germline, CDR1 MNHNS and CDR2 SASEGT. CDR3 length: 14 residues. V lost 2 bases and J lost 3, with 7 bases in between. In DNA form, the CDR3 reads TGTGCCAGCAGTGAATCGATGGACACCGGGGAGCTGTTTTTT. Translating gives CASSESMDTGELFF.